These 29 T cell receptor beta chains originate from one sample sequenced in a study of blood T cell repertoires in COVID-19. Measured with immunoSEQ multiplex PCR; TCRdb has only the in-frame clones, and not every one. The table has about 320,000 clones, less than 85% seen once. The specimen sequenced was PBMCs or T cells enriched from blood (not recorded which). Receptors originate from a woman aged 25 to 39 who had been exposed to COVID-19.

This sequence joins TRBV27 and TRBJ2-5; 9 nucleotides agree with TRBD2. Germline V gene sequence: CDR1 MNHEY, CDR2 SMNVEV (reference sequence). V shed 3 bases and J 0 bases; nucleotides not matched to a gene: 5. This CDR3 has 16 residues. Here the CDR3 reads CASSLFSGGYQETQYF. The CDR3 DNA follows: TGTGCCAGCAGTTTGTTTAGCGGGGGCTACCAAGAGACCCAGTACTTC.

The gene calls are TRBV5-1 and TRBJ2-2, with 7 bases identical to TRBD2. The CDR3 contains 17 residues. Germline CDR1 SGHRS, CDR2 YFSETQ. After removal of 5 bases from V and 0 bases from J, the junction contained 10 bases not matched to a gene. The DNA for the CDR3 is TGCGCCAGCAGATCCCCAGACACTAGCGCGAACACCGGGGAGCTGTTTTTT. Its protein is CASRSPDTSANTGELFF. The full variable domain, rest sourced from reference TRBV5-1 and TRBJ2-2, is KAGVTQTPRYLIKTRGQQVTLSCSPISGHRSVSWYQQTPGQGLQFLFEYFSETQRNKGNFPGRFSGRQFSNSRSEMNVSTLELGDSALYLCASRSPDTSANTGELFFGEGSRLTVL.

The chain combines TRBV4-2 with TRBJ1-4, with D maybe TRBD1 (5 bases). The ends were cut back, 0 bases at V and 7 bases at J, with 15 bases in the middle. In germline, CDR1 is LGHNA, CDR2 YNFKEQ. The CDR3 extends over 16 amino acids. CDR3 in DNA: TGTGCCAGCAGCCAAGATCCGGGGGAGGCTCGTGAAAAACTGTTTTTT. This encodes CASSQDPGEAREKLFF.

This rearrangement joins TRBV9 to TRBJ1-1; 7 bases line up with TRBD1. V was pared by 2 bases and J by 5 bases, with 9 bases of the junction left unmatched. The germline V gene encodes CDR1 SGDLS and CDR2 YYNGEE. This CDR3 spans 15 amino acids. CDR3 coding DNA: TGTGCCAGCAGCGTTGAGGGGGCTCGTCGGACTGAAGCTTTCTTT. Amino acid sequence: CASSVEGARRTEAFF.

The chain couples TRBV6-5 to TRBJ1-1, with D possibly matching TRBD1 (5 bases). CDR3 size: 14 residues. Trimming stripped 7 bases from V and 3 bases from J, with 15 bases between. From germline, CDR1 is MNHEY and CDR2 SVGAGI. DNA for the CDR3: TGTGCCAGCAAGCAGGGAATGTTTGACACTGAAGCTTTCTTT. It specifies CASKQGMFDTEAFF.

This clone was observed a handful of times. The rearrangement joins TRBV27 to TRBJ2-3, with 9 bases identical to TRBD1. Per the germline V gene, CDR1 is MNHEY and CDR2 is SMNVEV (reference sequence). There are 16 residues in the CDR3. V lost 2 bases and J lost 2; bases outside the gene matches: 5. For the CDR3, the DNA is TGTGCCAGCAGTTTAAACAGGGGGCGGTTCACAGATACGCAGTATTTT. It yields the protein CASSLNRGRFTDTQYF.

The chain is built from TRBV4-2 and TRBJ2-7, with D possibly matching TRBD1 (6 bases). The CDR3 spans 15 residues. Germline V gives CDR1 LGHNA, CDR2 YNFKEQ. Deletions cut 1 base from V and 0 bases from J, with 10 bases between. CDR3 sequence: CASSQAGQYSYEQYF. The CDR3 nucleotides read TGTGCCAGCAGCCAAGCCGGACAGTACTCCTACGAGCAGTACTTC.

The rearrangement joins TRBV27 to TRBJ1-5, with 11 bases fitting TRBD1. J gave up 4 bases and V 5 bases, and 1 base lay outside the gene matches. Germline lookup yields CDR1 MNHEY and CDR2 SMNVEV (reference sequence). The CDR3 length is 14 residues. CDR3 amino acids: CASSGTGGNQPQHF. The CDR3 nucleotides are TGTGCCAGCAGTGGGACAGGGGGAAATCAGCCCCAGCATTTT.

This clone has only a few counts. The chain uses TRBV30 and TRBJ1-3; D unresolved. Trimming left V 4 bases short and J 4 bases short, with 17 bases between. In germline, CDR1 is GTSNPN, CDR2 SVGIG (reference sequence). This CDR3 has 15 residues. Here the CDR3 DNA reads TGTGCCTGGAAATTCGGGAGGACGAAAGGAAACACCATATATTTT. This translates into CAWKFGRTKGNTIYF. The full variable domain, in which reference TRBV30 and TRBJ1-3 provide the parts outside the CDR3, is SQTIHQWPATLVQPVGSPLSLECTVEGTSNPNLYWYRQAAGRGLQLLFYSVGIGQISSEVPQNLSASRPQDRQFILSSKKLLLSDSGFYLCAWKFGRTKGNTIYFGEGSWLTVV.

V gene TRBV21-1 combines with J gene TRBJ1-4. TRBV21-1 is noted as a pseudogene. This CDR3 is 16 amino acids long. The CDR3, as DNA: TGTGCCAGCACTCCAACGGTCCCACTACCTAATGAAAAACTGTTTTTT. Its translation: CASTPTVPLPNEKLFF.

CDR3: CASSSGGSRVVDEQFF. The CDR3 DNA reads as TGTGCCAGCAGTTCCGGGGGTAGCCGGGTGGTGGATGAGCAGTTCTTC. The rearrangement links TRBV7-3 to TRBJ2-1; a possible D gene is TRBD2 (6 bases). The V end lost 6 bases, the J end lost 8 bases, and 23 bases lay between the germline ends. Germline V gene data show CDR1 as SGHTA and CDR2 as FQGTGA. CDR3 size: 16 residues.

This chain uses TRBV19 with TRBJ1-6; TRBD1 aligns across 8 bases. The CDR3 covers 16 residues. Germline V lookup: CDR1 LNHDA, CDR2 SQIVND (reference sequence). The junction had 9 bases not matched to a gene; V was cut back by 3 bases and J by 8 bases. CDR3 coding DNA: TGTGCCAGTAGTATTACCCAGGGGGCTGTTTATTCACCCCTCCACTTT. Translating gives CASSITQGAVYSPLHF.

In the case of this clone: In the same sample, other DNA sequences code for this CDR3. The V and J genes are TRBV18 and TRBJ2-7, with 7 positions matching TRBD2. The length of the CDR3 is 15 residues. Germline CDR1 is KGHSH and CDR2 is LQKENI. V shed 3 bases, J shed 0 bases, and the junction held 5 bases outside the gene matches. This CDR3 reads CASSPSGGSSYEQYF. CDR3 coding DNA: TGTGCCAGCTCACCTTCGGGGGGATCCTCCTACGAGCAGTACTTC.

This clone was counted between two and nine times. The chain joins TRBV7-9 to TRBJ1-2; 10 bases agree with TRBD1. This CDR3 is 17 amino acids long. Germline values: CDR1 SEHNR, CDR2 FQNEAQ (reference sequence). V was pared by 4 bases and J by 4 bases, with 12 bases of the junction left unmatched. CDR3 protein: CASSSRPGTGDSYGYTF. CDR3 DNA: TGTGCCAGCAGCTCCAGACCCGGGACAGGGGATAGCTATGGCTACACCTTC.

V is TRBV28 and J is TRBJ1-4, with 7 bases identical to TRBD1. The CDR3 runs 15 residues. Germline CDR1 is MDHEN and CDR2 is SYDVKM. The junction had 8 bases not matched to a gene; V was cut back by 5 bases and J by 5 bases. The CDR3 loop reads CASSDWDSKNEKLFF. The CDR3 DNA reads TGTGCCAGCAGTGATTGGGACAGCAAGAATGAAAAACTGTTTTTT.

The genes are TRBV4-3 and TRBJ2-3; 9 bases line up with TRBD1. The length of the CDR3 is 15 residues. V shed 0 bases and J 5 bases; nucleotides not matched to a gene: 3. Looked up from germline, CDR1 is LGHNA and CDR2 is YSLEER. CDR3 sequence (DNA): TGCGCCAGCAGCCAAGAACCGGGACAGGGAGATACGCAGTATTTT. Its translation: CASSQEPGQGDTQYF.

This chain joins TRBV7-9 and TRBJ1-3; D is perhaps TRBD1 (6 bases). Trimming left V 7 bases short and J 0 bases short, with 16 bases between. The CDR3 spans 16 residues. Germline loops: CDR1 SEHNR, CDR2 FQNEAQ (reference sequence). CDR3 nucleotides: TGTGCCAGCACCAAGAACAGGGCTAGCTCTGGAAACACCATATATTTT. This gives the protein CASTKNRASSGNTIYF. The full variable domain, with the rest looked up from reference TRBV7-9 and TRBJ1-3, is DTGVSQNPRHKITKRGQNVTFRCDPISEHNRLYWYRQTLGQGPEFLTYFQNEAQLEKSRLLSDRFSAERPKGSFSTLEIQRTEQGDSAMYLCASTKNRASSGNTIYFGEGSWLTVV.

The gene calls are TRBV24-1 and TRBJ1-4; possibly TRBD1 for D (5 bases). This CDR3 spans 12 amino acids. V was pared by 4 bases and J by 8 bases, with 7 bases between. Per the germline V gene, CDR1 is KGHDR and CDR2 is SFDVKD. This chain's CDR3 is CATSEPGEKLFF. The CDR3 nucleotides are TGTGCCACCAGTGAGCCAGGGGAAAAACTGTTTTTT.

This chain uses TRBV27 with TRBJ2-3; D not resolved. This CDR3 contains 15 residues. From germline, CDR1 is MNHEY and CDR2 SMNVEV (reference sequence). V lost 1 base and J lost 2, with 10 bases in between. The chain's CDR3 is CASSLLRIATDTQYF. CDR3 in DNA: TGTGCCAGCAGTTTATTGAGAATAGCCACAGATACGCAGTATTTT.

V is TRBV4-3 and J is TRBJ1-4; 7 bases are a match to TRBD1. Germline values: CDR1 LGHNA, CDR2 YSLEER. Unmatched junction bases numbered 4, after V lost 2 bases and J lost 4 bases. The CDR3 extends over 15 amino acids. DNA of the CDR3: TGCGCCAGCAGCCAACCGGGACAGCATAATGAAAAACTGTTTTTT. It yields the protein CASSQPGQHNEKLFF.

This clone has just one count. The gene calls are TRBV2 and TRBJ1-4; no clear D gene. The CDR3 loop spans 15 amino acids. Per germline, CDR1 SNHLY and CDR2 FYNNEI. V lost 5 bases and J lost 0, with 10 bases in between. This chain's CDR3 is CASSKQPTTNEKLFF. The DNA for the CDR3 is TGTGCCAGCAGTAAACAGCCCACAACTAATGAAAAACTGTTTTTT.

The V gene is TRBV5-1, the J gene TRBJ2-5; TRBD2 matches 9 bases. The CDR3 is 16 amino acids. V shed 2 bases, J shed 3 bases, and the junction held 8 bases outside the gene matches. The germline V gene has CDR1 SGHRS and CDR2 YFSETQ. CDR3 bases: TGCGCCAGCAGCTTCCCTAGCGGGATTATAGAAGAGACCCAGTACTTC. This codes for CASSFPSGIIEETQYF.

In this sample, this clone turned up a few times. The CDR3 DNA reads as TGTGCCCGTAACAGGATTCTATCTCCTGGCTACACCTTC. Translation gives CARNRILSPGYTF. The chain links TRBV30 to TRBJ1-2; D is possibly TRBD1 (5 bases). This CDR3 comprises 13 residues. Germline V gene lookup returns CDR1 GTSNPN and CDR2 SVGIG (reference sequence). Trimming took off 8 bases at V and 7 bases at J, with 20 bases between the two ends.

V and J are TRBV28 and TRBJ2-7; 7 bases align to TRBD2. Germline values: CDR1 MDHEN, CDR2 SYDVKM. The V gene end was trimmed by 6 bases and the J gene end by 12 bases; junction bases not matched to a gene: 8. The CDR3 consists of 11 residues. The CDR3 coding sequence is TGTGCCAGCAGCCTCGGGGGGTCCTTGTACTTC. It yields the protein CASSLGGSLYF.

J is TRBJ2-1 and V is TRBV28; 16 nucleotides agree with TRBD2. The CDR3 runs to 16 residues. With V trimmed by 8 bases and J by 7 bases, 8 bases remained unmatched. Germline CDR1 is MDHEN and CDR2 is SYDVKM. The CDR3: CASYAPGLAGGNEQFF. The CDR3, as DNA: TGTGCCAGCTATGCCCCGGGACTAGCGGGAGGGAATGAGCAGTTCTTC.

The chain carries TRBV19 and TRBJ2-2, with D unresolved. The CDR3 sequence is 14 residues long. Trimming cost V 8 bases and J 0 bases, with 10 bases left between them. Germline V gene data show CDR1 as LNHDA and CDR2 as SQIVND (reference sequence). The CDR3: CASSWQTNTGELFF. The CDR3 region has the DNA TGTGCCAGTTCTTGGCAGACGAACACCGGGGAGCTGTTTTTT.

The V gene is TRBV4-1, the J gene TRBJ1-5; 7 bases fit TRBD1. Germline V gene data show CDR1 as MGHRA and CDR2 as YSYEKL. The CDR3 spans 16 residues. V was clipped by 2 bases and J by 3 bases; unmatched bases: 7. The DNA of the CDR3 is TGCGCCAGCAGCCAAAACAGGGGAACTGACAATCAGCCCCAGCATTTT. Its translation is CASSQNRGTDNQPQHF.

The CDR3 nucleotides read TGTGCCAGCAGCTCTCCACGAGGCGGTAATGAAAAACTGTTTTTT. Translated, it gives CASSSPRGGNEKLFF. The chain combines TRBV7-8 with TRBJ1-4; D is unresolved. Germline loops: CDR1 SGHVS, CDR2 FQNEAQ. Deletions cut 4 bases from V and 4 bases from J, with 13 bases between. There are 15 residues in the CDR3.

The chain links TRBV7-2 to TRBJ2-1, with 7 bases fitting TRBD2. Trimming took 4 bases from V and 8 from J; bases not matched to a gene: 11. Germline-derived CDR1 and CDR2 are SGHTA and FQGNSA. The CDR3 is 15 amino acids. CDR3 nucleotide sequence: TGTGCCAGCAGCTCGTTCCGGGGGGAGGGCGATGAGCAGTTCTTC. Amino acid sequence: CASSSFRGEGDEQFF.